What follows are 11 T cell receptor beta chains derived from one specimen sequenced in a study of T-cell reconstitution after alpha-beta-depleted transplantation in children. Molecular barcoding with unique molecular identifiers was used for the TCRbeta library. One entry per CDR3 protein results from TCRdb running MiXCR on the PCR reads. The data show roughly 610,000 distinct CDR3 sequences, about 10% seen once. The material sequenced was PBMCs from the stem cell graft donor, taken from the stem cell graft. These receptors were taken from a human donor who donated a stem cell graft to a child with acute myeloid leukemia.

In its sample, this clonotype was seen a few times. The chain joins TRBV29-1 to TRBJ2-2, with unresolved D. V was cut by 7 bases and J by 7 bases, with 10 bases left in between. CDR1 and CDR2 from the germline V gene are SQVTM and ANQGSEA. The CDR3 runs to 11 residues. CDR3 in amino acids: CSASPDGELFF. In nucleotides, the CDR3 is TGCAGCGCCTCACCTGACGGGGAGCTGTTTTTT.

The chain joins TRBV28 to TRBJ2-7; 11 positions match TRBD2. The J segment lost 6 bases and the V segment lost 4 bases, leaving 8 bases of the junction unmatched. The CDR3 spans 15 residues. Looked up from germline, CDR1 is MDHEN and CDR2 is SYDVKM. As DNA, the CDR3 is TGTGCCAGCAGTTGGGGTAGCGGGAGGGCGTTCGAGCAGTACTTC. It is translated as CASSWGSGRAFEQYF.

The V call is TRBV7-2, the J call TRBJ2-7; 9 bases are shared with TRBD2. Trimming took 5 bases from V and 1 from J; bases not matched to a gene: 9. CDR1 and CDR2 from the germline V gene are SGHTA and FQGNSA. There are 16 residues in the CDR3. This CDR3 reads CASSPRGSGGSYEQYF. DNA for the CDR3: TGTGCCAGCAGCCCTCGGGGTAGCGGGGGATCCTACGAGCAGTACTTC.

A few counts support this clonotype. The gene calls are TRBV18 and TRBJ1-4; weak D call: TRBD1 (6 bases). The CDR3 runs 16 residues. The V end was cut by 4 bases, the J end by 5 bases, with 17 bases between. Germline V lookup: CDR1 KGHSH, CDR2 LQKENI. CDR3 in DNA: TGTGCCAGCTCACAAATGGAGACAGGAAGGAATGAAAAACTGTTTTTT. It specifies CASSQMETGRNEKLFF.

This clonotype showed up many times. This chain connects TRBV4-3 to TRBJ1-1, with 9 bases aligning to TRBD1. Germline assignment: CDR1 LGHNA and CDR2 YSLEER. With 0 bases clipped from V and 4 bases from J, the junction kept 6 bases outside the gene matches. This CDR3 has 16 residues. The CDR3 loop is CASSQDLGTGSTEAFF. The CDR3, as DNA: TGCGCCAGCAGCCAAGATTTGGGGACAGGGTCCACTGAAGCTTTCTTT.

This clonotype came up a few times. The J gene is TRBJ2-3, the V gene TRBV12-3 or TRBV12-4; TRBD2 matches at 11 bases. The CDR3 is made up of 15 amino acids. The ends lost 5 bases at V and 4 bases at J; junction bases unmatched: 5. The CDR3 spells CASSRIAGGSDTQYF. CDR3 sequence (DNA): TGTGCCAGCAGTCGTATAGCGGGAGGGTCAGATACGCAGTATTTT.

A note on this clonotype: This may arise from a read error, as a much more abundant clone is one base away. The conserved phenylalanine or tryptophan normally closing the CDR3 is absent here, so this likely arose from a read error. V is TRBV30 and J is TRBJ2-5; 9 nucleotides agree with TRBD2. The germline CDR1 and CDR2 sequences are GTSNPN and SVGIG (reference sequence). This CDR3 comprises 16 residues. J was trimmed by 0 bases and V by 0 bases; bases with no gene match: 5. The CDR3 loop reads CAWSVMSGRHQETQYL. CDR3 sequence (DNA): TGTGCCTGGAGTGTTATGAGCGGGAGGCACCAAGAGACCCAGTACCTC.

Ten or more counts support this clonotype. The V call is TRBV5-1, the J call TRBJ2-3, with 8 bases fitting TRBD2. The CDR3 spans 16 residues. Trimming took 0 bases from V and 2 from J; bases not matched to a gene: 5. CDR1 is SGHRS and CDR2 is YFSETQ in the germline V gene. CDR3 DNA: TGCGCCAGCAGCTTGGGACTAGCGCCTATCACAGATACGCAGTATTTT. Translation gives CASSLGLAPITDTQYF.

This clonotype was observed many times. The chain links TRBV6-2 or TRBV6-3 to TRBJ2-1, with unresolved D. Looked up from germline, CDR1 is MNHEY and CDR2 is SVGEGT. Trimming shortened V by 4 bases and J by 9 bases, and 10 bases separated the two germline ends. The CDR3 contains 12 residues. CDR3 amino acids: CASSSTMSEQFF. The DNA of the CDR3 is TGTGCCAGCAGTTCCACGATGAGTGAGCAGTTCTTC.

The chain couples TRBV6-5 to TRBJ2-3; TRBD2 matches at 9 bases. V lost 0 bases and J lost 9; bases outside the gene matches: 10. CDR1 and CDR2 from the germline V gene are MNHEY and SVGAGI. The CDR3 has 16 amino acids. The CDR3 DNA is TGTGCCAGCAGTTACTCGACGGCGGGAGGGCGGGGAACGCAGTATTTT. This gives the protein CASSYSTAGGRGTQYF.

This clonotype was detected ten times or more. V is TRBV7-2 and J is TRBJ2-7, with 8 bases fitting TRBD2. V shed 3 bases and J 0 bases; nucleotides not matched to a gene: 4. Per the germline V gene, CDR1 is SGHTA and CDR2 is FQGNSA. The CDR3 length is 15 residues. CDR3 loop: CASSFLSGDSYEQYF. DNA for the CDR3: TGTGCCAGCAGCTTCCTTAGCGGGGACTCCTACGAGCAGTACTTC.